These T cell receptor beta chains were read from a single sample in a study of regulatory T cells in long-lasting Graves disease. TCRdb reprocessed the multiplex PCR reads with MiXCR, giving one entry per CDR3 protein. The data show 550,000 to 600,000 distinct CDR3 sequences, with approximately 16% seen just once and around 13% held by the top ten. The same data also contributed to another study, on T cells in Graves' hyperthyroidism and ophthalmopathy.

The sequencing here drew on peripheral blood mononuclear cells (PBMCs), taken at new diagnosis, from a patient treated with antithyroid drugs. These TCRs come from a young man with Graves disease. The CDR3 runs from the conserved cysteine through the conserved F or W. The D gene is left open where the match is weak. The size of a clone is reported for some rows only, either as once, few or many, or as a class for expanded clones.

>.|.|TRBJ2-1|TRBV2
TGTGCCAGCAGTGAAAGGGTAGTTTACAATGAGCAGTTCTTC
CASSERVVYNEQFF
>TRBD1|many|TRBJ2-3|TRBV27
TGTGCCAGCAGTATGGGACAGAGCACAGATACGCAGTATTTT
CASSMGQSTDTQYF
>TRBD1|many|TRBJ2-7|TRBV5-1
TGCGCCAGCAGCTGGGGGACAGGGTACGAGCAGTACTTC
CASSWGTGYEQYF
>.|many|TRBJ2-7|TRBV12-3/TRBV12-4
TGTGCCAGCAGCCCCACCTCCTACGAGCAGTACTTC
CASSPTSYEQYF
>.|many|TRBJ1-1|TRBV25-1
TGTGCCAGCAGTATGACAGCTAACACTGAAGCTTTCTTT
CASSMTANTEAFF
>.|.|TRBJ2-7|TRBV20-1
TGCAGTGCTAGAGATGACCGCGAAGGGCTCTCCTACGAGCAGTACTTC
CSARDDREGLSYEQYF
>.|many|TRBJ1-4|TRBV20-1
TGCAGTGCGCCATACCGGGACACCCTTGAAAAACTGTTTTTT
CSAPYRDTLEKLFF
>.|.|TRBJ2-4|TRBV6-1
TGTGCCAGCAGCCAGGAAGGGACAACCTTTAGCATTCAGTACTTC
CASSQEGTTFSIQYF
>.|many|TRBJ1-5|TRBV27
TGTGCCAGCAGTTTATCGCTTGGCGGGAATCAGCCCCAGCATTTT
CASSLSLGGNQPQHF
>.|.|TRBJ2-7|TRBV29-1
TGCAGCGTTGAAGAGGGCGGAAGTTCCTACGAGCAGTACTTC
CSVEEGGSSYEQYF
>TRBD2|many|TRBJ2-7|TRBV2
TGTGCCAGCAATTCACTAGCGGAGACCTACGAGCAGTACTTC
CASNSLAETYEQYF
>.|.|TRBJ2-5|TRBV30
TGTGCCTGGAGTCTCATCCAAGAGACCCAGTACTTC
CAWSLIQETQYF
>.|many|TRBJ1-5|TRBV2
TGTGCCAGCAGGTCACAAGGGGACAATCAGCCCCAGCATTTT
CASRSQGDNQPQHF
>.|many|TRBJ1-1|TRBV18
TGTGCCAGCTCACCCCAGGAAGGGGGTGAAGCTTTCTTT
CASSPQEGGEAFF
>TRBD1|.|TRBJ2-7|TRBV18
TGTGCCAGCTCTCCGGACAGGGTTCAGTACGAGCAGTACTTC
CASSPDRVQYEQYF
>.|few|TRBJ2-1|TRBV15
TGTGCCACCAGCAGAGGAGCCTATGAGCAGTTCTTC
CATSRGAYEQFF
>.|few|TRBJ1-2|TRBV28
TGTGCCAGCAGTTTATCGGGAATTCCAAACTATGGCTACACCTTC
CASSLSGIPNYGYTF
>.|.|TRBJ2-7|TRBV29-1
TGCAGCGCTGCCGGGACCAGCTACGAGCAGTACTTC
CSAAGTSYEQYF
>TRBD2|many|TRBJ2-1|TRBV7-9
TGTGCCAGCAGCCAAATAGCGGGATCCTACAATGAGCAGTTCTTC
CASSQIAGSYNEQFF
>.|many|TRBJ1-3|TRBV11-2
TGTGCCAGCAGCTTAGACCTGCCTCCAAACACCATATATTTT
CASSLDLPPNTIYF